This is a list of T cell receptor beta chains from one sample in a study of read filtering for tumor transcriptome and immune sequencing. One entry per CDR3 protein results from TCRdb running MiXCR on the reads. The repertoire has 100,000 to 150,000 distinct CDR3 sequences, less than 15% of them found once; the top ten carry roughly 7.6%. Sequences were obtained from a population of CD138-negative cells sorted from bone marrow. These receptors came from a donor aged 40 or over with multiple myeloma. The CDR3 runs from the conserved cysteine through the conserved F or W. The D gene is left open where the match is weak. Rows may omit the clone size; those that give it use once, few, many or a size class.

V gene	J gene	D gene	clone size	CDR3 DNA	CDR3 protein
TRBV19	TRBJ1-1	NA	many	TGTGCCAGTAAGGGGCGGGGAGCGACGAACACTGAAGCTTTCTTT	CASKGRGATNTEAFF
TRBV12-3/TRBV12-4	TRBJ1-2	NA	many	TGTGCCAGCAGTTCCGAGTCATGGTATGGCTACACCTTC	CASSSESWYGYTF
TRBV20-1	TRBJ2-7	TRBD2	many	TGCAGTGCTACCCCCCTCGGAGGCGGGAGCATAAGAGCCTCCTACGAGCAGTACTTC	CSATPLGGGSIRASYEQYF
TRBV19	TRBJ2-5	NA	NA	TGTGCCAGTAGTCCAGCTTTAACTCAGCTCCAAGAGACCCAGTACTTC	CASSPALTQLQETQYF
TRBV7-8	TRBJ2-5	NA	many	TGTGCCAGCAGCTCTACAGGGTATACCTACGGAGAGACCCAGTACTTC	CASSSTGYTYGETQYF
TRBV20-1	TRBJ2-3	TRBD2	many	TGCAGTGCCGGGACTAGCGGGAGGGTCACAGATACGCAGTATTTT	CSAGTSGRVTDTQYF
TRBV5-1	TRBJ1-1	TRBD1	many	TGCGCCAGCAGCTACGGACAGGGACTTGAAGCTTTCTTT	CASSYGQGLEAFF
TRBV7-8	TRBJ1-1	NA	many	TGTGCCAGCAGCTTAACAACGAACACTGAAGCTTTCTTT	CASSLTTNTEAFF
TRBV6-4	TRBJ2-3	TRBD2	many	TGTGCCAGCAGTCCTAGCGGGAACACAGATACGCAGTATTTT	CASSPSGNTDTQYF
TRBV7-9	TRBJ2-1	TRBD1	many	TGTGCCAGCAGCTTAGGGGGACAGCCAGAGCAGTTCTTC	CASSLGGQPEQFF
TRBV11-2	TRBJ2-1	NA	NA	TGTGCCAGCAGCTTAGTCGTGACATCTTACAGTGAGCAGTTCTTC	CASSLVVTSYSEQFF
TRBV20-1	TRBJ2-3	NA	many	TGCAGTGCTCGAGTGGGTAGCTTCCCAGATACGCAGTATTTT	CSARVGSFPDTQYF
TRBV20-1	TRBJ1-5	TRBD1	many	TGCAGTGCTAGAGAAGGGGGCAGTCAGCCCCAGCATTTT	CSAREGGSQPQHF
TRBV7-8	TRBJ2-7	NA	NA	TGTGCCAGCAGCTTAGGGGGGGAAGTAGACGAGCAGTACTTC	CASSLGGEVDEQYF
TRBV5-6	TRBJ2-7	TRBD1	few	TGTGCCAGCAGCTCAGGGGGCCGGGAGCAGTACTTC	CASSSGGREQYF
TRBV3-1	TRBJ2-7	NA	many	TGTGCCAGCAGCCAAGAAAATAAGGTCCACGAGCAGTACTTC	CASSQENKVHEQYF
TRBV20-1	TRBJ2-1	NA	NA	TGCAGTGCTAGGGCTAATAGCGTTAGCTCCTATAATGAGCAGTTCTTC	CSARANSVSSYNEQFF
TRBV7-2	TRBJ1-4	NA	few	TGTGCCAGCAGCTTAGTGGGTGAAAAACTGTTTTTT	CASSLVGEKLFF
TRBV4-3	TRBJ2-2	NA	many	TGCGCCAGCAGCCAAGCGGGGATAAACACCGGGGAGCTGTTTTTT	CASSQAGINTGELFF
TRBV7-8	TRBJ1-4	NA	many	TGTGCCAGCAGCTTAGCGTACAGAGCAACTAATGAAAAACTGTTTTTT	CASSLAYRATNEKLFF
TRBV12-3/TRBV12-4	TRBJ2-1	NA	many	TGTGCCTGTCAGGGCCCGAATGAGCAGTTCTTC	CACQGPNEQFF
TRBV12-3/TRBV12-4	TRBJ2-1	NA	many	TGTGCCAGCAGTTTAATGAGAGGGTACTACAATGAGCAGTTCTTC	CASSLMRGYYNEQFF
TRBV6-6	TRBJ2-7	NA	many	TGTGCCAGCAGCGAAGAGGGTGGCGAGCAGTACTTC	CASSEEGGEQYF
TRBV4-3	TRBJ1-1	NA	few	TGCGCCAGCAGCCTCGGGCGGATACCGAACACTGAAGCTTCCTTT	CASSLGRIPNTEASF
TRBV28	TRBJ2-5	TRBD2	NA	TGTGCCAGCAGTTTCGCTACGGGAGGGTTGGAGACCCAGTACTTC	CASSFATGGLETQYF
TRBV15	TRBJ2-1	TRBD2	NA	TGTGCCACCAGCAGCCTTCTGGCGGGAGGGCCAAGTGAGCGGTTCTTC	CATSSLLAGGPSERFF
TRBV3-1	TRBJ1-1	NA	few	TGTGCCAGCAGCCAAACTCAGGCGGGCACTGAAGCTTTCTTT	CASSQTQAGTEAFF
TRBV5-1	TRBJ2-1	NA	many	TGCGCCAGCAGCTTGGCGTCAGGGGCGGGATACAATGAGCAGTTCTTC	CASSLASGAGYNEQFF
TRBV29-1	TRBJ1-1	NA	many	TGCAGCGTTGAATCGGTGACAAGGGGTAACACTGAAGCTTTCTTT	CSVESVTRGNTEAFF
TRBV15	TRBJ2-5	NA	many	TGTGCCACCAGCAGAGATAAGCAGGCCGAAGAGACCCAGTACTTC	CATSRDKQAEETQYF
TRBV20-1	TRBJ2-5	NA	many	TGCAGTGCTAGCGGGAGTCAAGAGACCCAGTACTTC	CSASGSQETQYF
TRBV19	TRBJ2-7	NA	NA	TGTGCCAGTAGTATAGCGGGAGTGCAGGACTTC	CASSIAGVQDF
TRBV29-1	TRBJ2-7	TRBD2	many	TGCAGCGTTGCTAGCGGTTACGAGCAGTACTTC	CSVASGYEQYF
TRBV7-2	TRBJ2-1	TRBD2	many	TGTGCCAGCAGCCTTAGCGGGGCTGACTACAATGAGCAGTTCTTC	CASSLSGADYNEQFF
TRBV13	TRBJ2-1	TRBD2	many	TGTGCCAGCAGCTTATTGAGTAGCGGGAACAATGAGCAGTTCTTC	CASSLLSSGNNEQFF
TRBV11-3	TRBJ2-7	TRBD2	few	TGTGCCAGCAGCCTATCAATACTAGCGGGTAGTAGCTCCTACGAGCAGTACTTC	CASSLSILAGSSSYEQYF
TRBV20-1	TRBJ2-5	NA	many	TGCAGCGTCTGGGCGGGGCCCCAAGAGACCCAGTACTTC	CSVWAGPQETQYF
TRBV7-2	TRBJ2-7	NA	many	TGTGCCAGCAGCTTAGAGAGCGGGTCATCCTACGAGCAGTACTTC	CASSLESGSSYEQYF
TRBV29-1	TRBJ2-7	TRBD2	many	TGCAGCGTTGCACTAGCGGGAGGGGACGAGCAGTACTTC	CSVALAGGDEQYF
TRBV5-1	TRBJ2-5	NA	NA	TGCGCCAGCAGCCTCACCTCGGGCTACCAAGAGACCCAGTACTTC	CASSLTSGYQETQYF
TRBV29-1	TRBJ1-2	TRBD1	NA	TGCAGCGTCGAGTACCAGGGGGCGCGCGGCTACACCTTC	CSVEYQGARGYTF
TRBV12-3/TRBV12-4	TRBJ2-7	TRBD2	NA	TGTGCCAGCACCGGGACTAGCGGGGGCAAACCGGCCTACGAGCAGTACTTC	CASTGTSGGKPAYEQYF
TRBV13	TRBJ2-7	NA	NA	TGTGCCAGCAGCTTGGGAGTCATGGGGTACGAGCAGTACTTC	CASSLGVMGYEQYF
TRBV20-1	TRBJ1-1	TRBD1	many	TGCAGTGCACCGGACAGGGACACTGAAGCTTTCTTT	CSAPDRDTEAFF
TRBV2	TRBJ1-2	NA	many	TGTGCCAGCAGTGAGGATCTCCTCTCCTATGGCTACACCTTC	CASSEDLLSYGYTF